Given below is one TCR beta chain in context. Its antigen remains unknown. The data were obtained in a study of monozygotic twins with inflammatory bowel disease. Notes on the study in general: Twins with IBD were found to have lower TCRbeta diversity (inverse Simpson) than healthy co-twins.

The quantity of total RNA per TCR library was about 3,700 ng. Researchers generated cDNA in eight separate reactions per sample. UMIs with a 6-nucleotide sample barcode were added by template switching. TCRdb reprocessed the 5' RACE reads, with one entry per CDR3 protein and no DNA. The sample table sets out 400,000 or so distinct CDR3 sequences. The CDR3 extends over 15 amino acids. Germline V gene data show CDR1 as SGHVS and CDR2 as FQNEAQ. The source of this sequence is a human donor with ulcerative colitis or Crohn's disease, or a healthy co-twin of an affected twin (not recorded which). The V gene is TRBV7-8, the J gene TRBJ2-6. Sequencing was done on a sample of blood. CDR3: CASSLARTGANVLTF. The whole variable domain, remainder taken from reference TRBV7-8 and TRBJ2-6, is GAGVSQSPRYKVAKRGQDVALRCDPISGHVSLFWYQQALGQGPEFLTYFQNEAQLDKSGLPSDRFFAERPEGSVSTLKIQRTQQEDSAVYLCASSLARTGANVLTFGAGSRLTVL.